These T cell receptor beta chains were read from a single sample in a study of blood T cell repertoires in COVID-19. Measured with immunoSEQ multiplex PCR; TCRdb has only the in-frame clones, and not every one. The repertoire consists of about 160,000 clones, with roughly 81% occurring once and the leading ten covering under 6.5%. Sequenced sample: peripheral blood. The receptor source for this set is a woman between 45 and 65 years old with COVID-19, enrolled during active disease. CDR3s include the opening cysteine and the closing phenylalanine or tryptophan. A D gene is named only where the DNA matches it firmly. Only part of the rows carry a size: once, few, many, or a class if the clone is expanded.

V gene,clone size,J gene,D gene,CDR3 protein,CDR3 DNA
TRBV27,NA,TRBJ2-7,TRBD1,CASSWTGDYEQYF,TGTGCCAGCAGTTGGACAGGGGACTACGAGCAGTACTTC
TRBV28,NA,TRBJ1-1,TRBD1,CASIQGTGYEAFF,TGTGCCAGCATCCAGGGGACAGGGTACGAAGCTTTCTTT
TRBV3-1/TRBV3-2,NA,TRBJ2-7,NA,CASSQQGQGLDEQYF,TGTGCCAGCAGCCAGCAGGGACAGGGACTAGACGAGCAGTACTTC
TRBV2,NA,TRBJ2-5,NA,CASSGETQETQYF,TGTGCCAGCAGTGGGGAGACTCAAGAGACCCAGTACTTC
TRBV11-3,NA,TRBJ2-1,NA,CASRAPEGEQFF,TGTGCCAGCCGGGCCCCAGAGGGTGAGCAGTTCTTC
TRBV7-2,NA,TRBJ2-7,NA,CASRMGAAPEQYF,TGTGCCAGCAGGATGGGGGCCGCCCCAGAGCAGTACTTC
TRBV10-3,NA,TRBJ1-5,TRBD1,CAISDPGQGTQPQHF,TGTGCCATCAGTGACCCGGGACAGGGGACTCAGCCCCAGCATTTT
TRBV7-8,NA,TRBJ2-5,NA,CASRPYTGALGETQYF,TGTGCCAGCAGACCGTATACAGGAGCCCTAGGGGAGACCCAGTACTTC
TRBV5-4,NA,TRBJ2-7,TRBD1,CASRPGTGAYEQYF,TGTGCCAGCAGACCAGGGACAGGGGCCTACGAGCAGTACTTC
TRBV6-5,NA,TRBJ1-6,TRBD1,CASSYGTVVASPLHF,TGTGCCAGCAGTTACGGGACAGTGGTGGCTTCACCCCTCCACTTT
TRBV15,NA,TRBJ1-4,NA,CATSERTGLLNEKLFF,TGTGCCACCAGCGAACGAACAGGCCTTCTCAATGAAAAACTGTTTTTT
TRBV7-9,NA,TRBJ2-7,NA,CASSLRESYEQYF,TGTGCCAGCAGCTTAAGGGAGTCCTACGAGCAGTACTTC
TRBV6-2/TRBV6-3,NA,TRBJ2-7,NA,CASSYSMRQNYEQYF,TGTGCCAGCAGTTACTCGATGCGGCAGAACTACGAGCAGTACTTC
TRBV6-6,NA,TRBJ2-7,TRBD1,CASSRIPPGQNEGQYF,TGTGCCAGCAGTCGAATACCCCCGGGACAGAATGAAGGGCAGTACTTC
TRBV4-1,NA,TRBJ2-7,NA,CASRQARGLLYEQYF,TGCGCCAGCAGACAAGCCAGGGGCCTTCTCTACGAGCAGTACTTC
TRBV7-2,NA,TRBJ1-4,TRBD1,CASSISGTGKEKLFF,TGTGCCAGCAGCATCTCCGGGACAGGGAAGGAAAAACTGTTTTTT
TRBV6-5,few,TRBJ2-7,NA,CASSYYGSEQYF,TGTGCCAGCAGTTACTATGGGAGCGAGCAGTACTTC
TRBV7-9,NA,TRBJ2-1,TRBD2,CASSSGLVEQFF,TGTGCCAGCAGCTCCGGACTAGTTGAGCAGTTCTTC
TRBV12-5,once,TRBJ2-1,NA,CASGFLRNEQFF,TGTGCTAGTGGTTTCTTGAGAAATGAGCAGTTCTTC
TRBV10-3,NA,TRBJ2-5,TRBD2,CAIRAELAGGRRETQYF,TGTGCCATCAGGGCGGAACTAGCGGGGGGGCGTCGAGAGACCCAGTACTTC
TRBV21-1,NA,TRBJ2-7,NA,CASSKEGDRSYEQYF,TGTGCCAGCAGCAAAGAAGGAGACAGGTCCTACGAGCAGTACTTC
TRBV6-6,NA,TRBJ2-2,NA,CASSYLGGDTGELFF,TGTGCCAGCAGTTACTTAGGGGGGGACACCGGGGAGCTGTTTTTT
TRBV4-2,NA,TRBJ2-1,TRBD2,CASSQTGTSGGDNEQFF,TGTGCCAGCAGCCAAACCGGGACTAGCGGGGGGGACAATGAGCAGTTCTTC
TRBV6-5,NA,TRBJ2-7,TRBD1,CASFARQGNYEQYF,TGTGCCAGCTTTGCCCGACAGGGGAACTACGAGCAGTACTTC
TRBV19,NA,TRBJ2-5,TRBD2,CASSIGTSWETQYF,TGTGCCAGTAGTATCGGGACTAGCTGGGAGACCCAGTACTTC
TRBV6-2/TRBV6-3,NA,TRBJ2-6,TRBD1,CASSSGQGIPSGANVLTF,TGTGCCAGCAGTTCCGGACAGGGGATCCCCTCTGGGGCCAACGTCCTGACTTTC
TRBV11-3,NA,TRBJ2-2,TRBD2,CASSYSGGAYTGELFF,TGTGCCAGCAGCTACAGCGGGGGGGCGTATACCGGGGAGCTGTTTTTT
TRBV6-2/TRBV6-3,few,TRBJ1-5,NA,CASTYAGPSNQPQHF,TGTGCCAGCACTTACGCGGGACCGAGTAATCAGCCCCAGCATTTT
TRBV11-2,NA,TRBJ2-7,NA,CASSGFPSIHEQYF,TGTGCCAGCAGCGGATTCCCTAGTATCCACGAGCAGTACTTC
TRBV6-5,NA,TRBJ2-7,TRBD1,CASSIGDRVAEQYF,TGTGCCAGCAGTATAGGGGACAGGGTAGCCGAGCAGTACTTC
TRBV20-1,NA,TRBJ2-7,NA,CSASETHGYEQYF,TGCAGTGCTAGTGAGACTCATGGCTACGAGCAGTACTTC
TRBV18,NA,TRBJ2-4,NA,CASSPPLVDIQYF,TGTGCCAGCTCACCACCGTTAGTCGACATTCAGTACTTC
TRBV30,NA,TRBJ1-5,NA,CAWAQGYNQPQHF,TGTGCCTGGGCACAGGGATACAATCAGCCCCAGCATTTT
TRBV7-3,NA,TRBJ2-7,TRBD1,CASSPQGAASEQYF,TGTGCCAGCAGTCCACAGGGGGCCGCGAGCGAGCAGTACTTC
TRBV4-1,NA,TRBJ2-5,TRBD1,CASSLDPTGAPETQYF,TGCGCCAGCAGCCTAGACCCGACAGGGGCCCCAGAGACCCAGTACTTC
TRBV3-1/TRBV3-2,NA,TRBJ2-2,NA,CASSQGSWGGGELFF,TGTGCCAGCAGCCAAGGGTCATGGGGCGGCGGGGAGCTGTTTTTT
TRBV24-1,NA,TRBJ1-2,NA,CATSDLGRTSYGYTF,TGTGCCACCAGTGATTTAGGCAGGACAAGCTATGGCTACACCTTC
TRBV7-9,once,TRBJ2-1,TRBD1,CASSQGQGARDEQFF,TGTGCCAGCAGCCAAGGACAGGGCGCCAGGGATGAGCAGTTCTTC
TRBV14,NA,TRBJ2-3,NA,CASSQSGYTQYF,TGTGCCAGCAGCCAATCGGGATATACGCAGTATTTT
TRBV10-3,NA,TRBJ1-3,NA,CAIIEEAPGNTIYF,TGTGCCATCATTGAGGAGGCTCCTGGAAACACCATATATTTT
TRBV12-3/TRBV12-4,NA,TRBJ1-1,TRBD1,CATLQGMNTEAFF,TGTGCCACCTTACAGGGGATGAACACTGAAGCTTTCTTT
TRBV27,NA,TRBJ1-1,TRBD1,CASSYGQGGTEAFF,TGTGCCAGCAGTTACGGACAGGGTGGAACTGAAGCTTTCTTT
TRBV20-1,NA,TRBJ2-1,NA,CSARLVNEQFF,TGCAGTGCTAGACTTGTCAATGAGCAGTTCTTC
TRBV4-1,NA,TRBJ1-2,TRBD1,CASKTTGDYGYTF,TGCGCCAGCAAAACGACAGGGGACTATGGCTACACCTTC
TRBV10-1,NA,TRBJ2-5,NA,CAKGQSQYF,TGCGCCAAAGGACAATCCCAGTACTTC
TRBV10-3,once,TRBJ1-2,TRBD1,CAISETGTGGFYGYTF,TGTGCCATCAGTGAAACCGGGACAGGGGGCTTCTATGGCTACACCTTC
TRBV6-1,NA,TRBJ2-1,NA,CASSEVSRGQFF,TGTGCCAGCAGTGAAGTCAGCCGAGGGCAGTTCTTC
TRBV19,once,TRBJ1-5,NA,CASSPLDTANQPQHF,TGTGCCAGTAGTCCCCTCGACACGGCCAATCAGCCCCAGCATTTT
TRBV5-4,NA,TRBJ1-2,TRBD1,CASSTDRGNYGYTF,TGTGCCAGCAGCACGGACAGGGGGAACTATGGCTACACCTTC
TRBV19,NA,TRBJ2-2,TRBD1,CASSALRTGGSKRTGELFF,TGTGCCAGTAGTGCCCTTCGGACAGGGGGAAGTAAGCGTACCGGGGAGCTGTTTTTT
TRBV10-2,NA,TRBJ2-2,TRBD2,CASSESGVSTGELFF,TGCGCCAGCAGTGAAAGCGGGGTTAGCACCGGGGAGCTGTTTTTT
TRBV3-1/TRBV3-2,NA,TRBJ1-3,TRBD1,CASSQKPDRHSGNTIYF,TGTGCCAGCAGCCAAAAGCCGGACAGGCACTCTGGAAACACCATATATTTT
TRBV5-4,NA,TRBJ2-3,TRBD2,CASSPRGAGESTDTQYF,TGTGCCAGCAGCCCCCGAGGAGCGGGGGAGAGCACAGATACGCAGTATTTT
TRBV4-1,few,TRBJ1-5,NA,CASSQEKGLGQPQHF,TGCGCCAGCAGCCAAGAGAAGGGGTTAGGTCAGCCCCAGCATTTT
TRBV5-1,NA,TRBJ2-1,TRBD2,CASSSIPGLAGGEQFF,TGCGCCAGCAGCTCCATTCCGGGACTAGCGGGGGGAGAGCAGTTCTTC
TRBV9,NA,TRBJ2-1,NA,CASSIGTPGEQFF,TGTGCCAGCAGCATTGGGACACCTGGGGAGCAGTTCTTC
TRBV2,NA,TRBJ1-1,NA,CASSEDAVNTEAFF,TGTGCCAGCAGTGAAGATGCAGTGAACACTGAAGCTTTCTTT
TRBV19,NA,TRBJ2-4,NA,CASSIFPGGQLVAKNIQYF,TGTGCCAGTAGTATTTTTCCGGGGGGCCAACTAGTAGCCAAAAACATTCAGTACTTC
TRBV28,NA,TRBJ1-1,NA,CASSLGRSTEAFF,TGTGCCAGCAGTTTGGGGAGGAGCACTGAAGCTTTCTTT